The following is a T cell receptor beta chain sequence with its context. J was trimmed by 8 bases and V by 7 bases; bases with no gene match: 15. CDR1 is LNHDA and CDR2 is SQIVND in the germline V gene (reference sequence). The CDR3 runs 16 residues. This record belongs to a study of cytomegalovirus exposure and HLA in healthy donors. PCR primers comprised 60 Vbeta and 13 Jbeta primers. Some clones are missing from TCRdb's copy, which holds only in-frame ones; the method was immunoSEQ multiplex PCR. The table records 150,000 to 200,000 clones, around 79% of them present only once. Sequenced material: PBMCs. The chain is built from TRBV19 and TRBJ1-2; TRBD1 matches at 11 bases. This sequence originates from a woman in her fifties or sixties in good health and CMV-seronegative. CDR3: CASTPGGTGGIGGYTF. The DNA of the CDR3 is TGTGCCAGTACCCCAGGGGGGACAGGGGGGATTGGAGGCTACACCTTC. The full variable domain, with the rest looked up from reference TRBV19 and TRBJ1-2, is DGGITQSPKYLFRKEGQNVTLSCEQNLNHDAMYWYRQDPGQGLRLIYYSQIVNDFQKGDIAEGYSVSREKKESFPLTVTSAQKNPTAFYLCASTPGGTGGIGGYTFGSGTRLTVV.